This TCR beta chain was identified during a study of T cell responses to AZD1222 COVID-19 vaccine. General study points: At baseline, seropositivity was found in only five or six AZD1222 recipients. Spike regions recognized by vaccine-associated CD4 TCRs spanned the protein, led by 160-218 and 743-854. Among the donors, most were white British and more were female, and clonal diversity was possibly underestimated.

As to this clone: The antigen is undetermined.

Only in-frame clones appear in the TCRdb table, and some are missing; sequencing was by immunoSEQ multiplex PCR. The data show roughly 180,000 clones, 85% to 95% seen once. CDR3 size: 16 residues. CDR1 is KGHDR, CDR2 SFDVKD, per germline. Germline trimming cut 4 bases from V and 1 base from J; bases unmatched to any gene: 4. This receptor was identified in an adult who received the MenACWY meningococcal vaccine as a control. The chain combines TRBV24-1 with TRBJ2-1; 9 bases agree with TRBD2. The sample consisted of peripheral blood, taken 28 days after the second dose of the MenACWY control vaccine. The CDR3 coding sequence is TGTGCCACCAGTGAGCCTAGCGGGGATTCCTACAATGAGCAGTTCTTC. As protein: CATSEPSGDSYNEQFF.